One sample yielded the 29 T cell receptor beta chains listed below, sequenced in a study of blood T cell repertoires in COVID-19. Sequencing used immunoSEQ multiplex PCR; TCRdb keeps in-frame clones, though not all of them. The sample lists approximately 450,000 clones; 87% were seen once. Sequencing was carried out using PBMCs or T cells enriched from blood (not recorded which). The receptors stem from a woman aged 18-30 years with acute COVID-19.

This chain links TRBV5-1 with TRBJ1-2; possibly TRBD1 for D (6 bases). The CDR3 loop spans 12 amino acids. Germline CDR1 reads SGHRS; CDR2 reads YFSETQ. V gave up 0 bases and J gave up 7 bases, with 7 bases separating them. The CDR3 reads CASSLEGGGYTF. CDR3 in DNA: TGCGCCAGCAGCTTGGAAGGGGGTGGCTACACCTTC.

V gene TRBV5-6 combines with J gene TRBJ1-6; no definite D call. Germline V gives CDR1 SGHDT, CDR2 YYEEEE. This CDR3 is built from 15 residues. Trimming took 0 bases from V and 11 from J, leaving 15 bases between them. CDR3 coding DNA: TGTGCCAGCAGCTTGGCGGGGAGTAGAGGGACACCCCTCCACTTT. Residues: CASSLAGSRGTPLHF.

The J gene is TRBJ1-2, the V gene TRBV4-3; perhaps TRBD1 as D (6 bases). The germline V gene encodes CDR1 LGHNA and CDR2 YSLEER. The length of the CDR3 is 17 residues. Trimming cost V 4 bases and J 12 bases, with 30 bases left between them. CDR3 sequence reads: CASSPGGGQQGRGGNTF. In nucleotides, the CDR3 is TGCGCCAGCAGCCCGGGAGGGGGGCAACAGGGACGCGGGGGGAACACCTTC.

This chain joins TRBV25-1 and TRBJ1-4, with D possibly matching TRBD1 (6 bases). With 1 base removed from V and 13 bases from J, the gap between germline ends came to 13 bases. The CDR3 consists of 13 residues. The V gene's germline CDR1 is MGHDK and CDR2 SYGVNS. The CDR3, as DNA: TGTGCCAGCAGTGAATTACAGGGTGGAAGACTGTTTTTT. Amino acids: CASSELQGGRLFF.

This clone was counted ten times or more. Other DNA variants within this sample encode the same CDR3. The chain has TRBV3-1 (or the pseudogene TRBV3-2) and TRBJ2-2; possible D gene TRBD1, 6 bases. Between the trimmed V and J ends, which lost 4 bases and 2 bases, there was a span of 11 bases. The CDR3 is 15 residues long. Per germline, CDR1 LGHDT and CDR2 YNNKEL (reference sequence). CDR3 sequence (DNA): TGTGCCAGCAGCCTCGGACAGAAAAACACCGGGGAGCTGTTTTTT. Translating gives CASSLGQKNTGELFF.

This chain uses TRBV2 with TRBJ1-2; unclear D gene. Trimming cost V 6 bases and J 2 bases, with 10 bases left between them. The germline gives CDR1 SNHLY, CDR2 FYNNEI. The CDR3 length is 13 residues. The CDR3 DNA sequence: TGTGCCAGCAGGGCCGACTGGAACTATGGCTACACCTTC. Translation: CASRADWNYGYTF.

This chain links TRBV10-3 with TRBJ1-4; TRBD1 is a possible D gene (6 bases). Trimming stripped 3 bases from V and 4 bases from J, with 12 bases between. CDR3 size: 15 residues. Looked up from germline, CDR1 is ENHRY and CDR2 is SYGVKD. CDR3 nucleotide sequence: TGTGCCATCAGTGACCCACAAGGGGGTAATGAAAAACTGTTTTTT. Its protein product is CAISDPQGGNEKLFF.

V is TRBV5-4 and J is TRBJ1-1; 7 bases are shared with TRBD1. This CDR3 comprises 16 residues. With V trimmed by 4 bases and J by 0 bases, 9 bases remained unmatched. Germline assignment: CDR1 SGHNT and CDR2 YYREEE (reference sequence). The CDR3 DNA sequence: TGTGCCAGCAGCCCTCCGGGACAGCGGATGAACACTGAAGCTTTCTTT. Translating it yields CASSPPGQRMNTEAFF.

This chain links TRBV10-3 with TRBJ1-4; 7 bases fit TRBD1. The J segment lost 9 bases and the V segment lost 0 bases, leaving 7 bases of the junction unmatched. Per germline, CDR1 ENHRY and CDR2 SYGVKD. This CDR3 comprises 15 residues. The CDR3 bases are TGTGCCATCAGTGAGTCCAAAGGACAGGCCCAAAAACTGTTTTTT. Residues: CAISESKGQAQKLFF.

The chain couples TRBV15 to TRBJ1-4, with a tentative D call TRBD1 (5 bases). The CDR3 spans 16 residues. The germline V gene encodes CDR1 LNHNV and CDR2 YYDKDF (reference sequence). Trimming left V 1 base short and J 2 bases short, with 11 bases between. CDR3 region: CATSRAGVGTNEKLFF. The CDR3 DNA reads TGTGCCACCAGCAGAGCGGGGGTTGGCACTAATGAAAAACTGTTTTTT. Drawing the rest from reference TRBV15 and TRBJ1-4, the complete variable domain is DAMVIQNPRYQVTQFGKPVTLSCSQTLNHNVMYWYQQKSSQAPKLLFHYYDKDFNNEADTPDNFQSRRPNTSFCFLDIRSPGLGDTAMYLCATSRAGVGTNEKLFFGSGTQLSVL.

The CDR3 reads CASSYGFPRSNQPQHF. CDR3 coding DNA: TGTGCCAGCAGTTACGGTTTCCCCCGGAGTAATCAGCCCCAGCATTTT. The chain uses TRBV6-5 and TRBJ1-5; D uncertain. The germline CDR1 and CDR2 sequences are MNHEY and SVGAGI. The CDR3 spans 16 residues. Deletions cut 2 bases from V and 4 bases from J, with 15 bases between.

This clone was recorded once. The gene calls are TRBV10-3 and TRBJ2-7; a possible D gene is TRBD1 (5 bases). CDR3 size: 12 residues. V lost 5 bases, J lost 3 bases, and 8 bases lay in between. CDR1 and CDR2 (germline): ENHRY, SYGVKD. The CDR3 sequence is CAISPDSYEQYF. CDR3 coding DNA: TGTGCCATCAGTCCCGACAGCTACGAGCAGTACTTC.

With respect to this clone: At the DNA level, this CDR3 is encoded by other sequences in the same sample as well. The chain uses TRBV2 and TRBJ2-7, with 7 bases identical to TRBD2. This CDR3 comprises 12 residues. Per the germline V gene, CDR1 is SNHLY and CDR2 is FYNNEI. Trimming at V came to 7 bases and at J to 3 bases, leaving 3 bases not matched to a gene. The chain's CDR3 is CASTGEGYEQYF. In DNA, the CDR3 is TGTGCCAGCACGGGGGAGGGCTACGAGCAGTACTTC.

The chain links TRBV24-1 to TRBJ2-2; the D gene is possibly TRBD2 (5 bases). The V gene lost 3 bases and the J gene lost 6 bases, with 13 bases spanning the gap. The CDR3 is 15 residues long. Germline loops: CDR1 KGHDR, CDR2 SFDVKD. CDR3 region: CATSDPLQEAGELFF. In DNA, the CDR3 is TGTGCCACCAGTGATCCTCTTCAGGAGGCCGGGGAGCTGTTTTTT.

The chain carries TRBV6-2 or TRBV6-3 and TRBJ1-1; D might be TRBD1 (5 bases). Trimming removed 2 bases from V and 1 base from J, with 8 bases in between. CDR1 MNHEY and CDR2 SVGEGT come from the germline V gene. This CDR3 region has 14 residues. Here the CDR3 DNA reads TGTGCCAGCAGTTACATCGGGGGGAACACTGAAGCTTTCTTT. Translation: CASSYIGGNTEAFF.

This sequence joins TRBV9 and TRBJ2-3; 12 bases match TRBD1. The CDR3 is 15 amino acids. Germline-derived CDR1 and CDR2 are SGDLS and YYNGEE. The ends lost 6 bases at V and 6 bases at J; junction bases unmatched: 8. In DNA, the CDR3 is TGTGCCAGCACCCACGGGACAGGGGGCGAGGATACGCAGTATTTT. The encoded protein is CASTHGTGGEDTQYF.

The CDR3 reads CASSSDRISYNEQFF. The CDR3 DNA reads as TGTGCCAGCAGCTCCGACAGGATCTCCTACAATGAGCAGTTCTTC. This chain links TRBV7-8 with TRBJ2-1; D is perhaps TRBD1 (6 bases). CDR3 length: 15 residues. V was pared by 4 bases and J by 0 bases, with 10 bases between. Germline values: CDR1 SGHVS, CDR2 FQNEAQ.

Remarks on this clone: This specimen includes other DNA sequences encoding the same CDR3. This chain uses TRBV18 with TRBJ2-1, with D maybe TRBD2 (6 bases). CDR1 is KGHSH and CDR2 is LQKENI in the germline V gene. The V end was cut by 3 bases, the J end by 1 base, with 10 bases between. There are 15 residues in the CDR3. DNA for the CDR3: TGTGCCAGCTCACCGGACCGGGGGTCCTACAATGAGCAGTTCTTC. It specifies CASSPDRGSYNEQFF.

The CDR3 sequence: CASSNQYHTEAFF. The CDR3 DNA is TGTGCCAGCAGCAACCAGTACCACACTGAAGCTTTCTTT. The J gene is TRBJ1-1, the V gene TRBV21-1; TRBD1, the table's D call, was not compared with the DNA. TRBV21-1 is recorded as a pseudogene. This CDR3 is 13 amino acids long.

Here the CDR3 reads CAISWSSGSGETQYF. CDR3 DNA: TGTGCCATCTCGTGGTCTAGCGGGAGTGGAGAGACCCAGTACTTC. V is TRBV10-3 and J is TRBJ2-5, with 10 bases aligning to TRBD2. V was clipped by 8 bases and J by 4 bases; unmatched bases: 10. This CDR3 region has 15 residues. The germline V gene encodes CDR1 ENHRY and CDR2 SYGVKD.

This clone has a single count. Distinct nucleotide sequences in the sample also encode this CDR3. The chain carries TRBV7-2 and TRBJ1-1; weak D call: TRBD1 (5 bases). Germline V gene data show CDR1 as SGHTA and CDR2 as FQGNSA. The CDR3 runs to 14 residues. V dropped 1 base and J dropped 2 bases, with 8 bases sitting between them. CDR3 loop: CASSLGRGNTEAFF. The CDR3 DNA follows: TGTGCCAGCAGCTTAGGGAGGGGAAACACTGAAGCTTTCTTT.

This clone has only a few counts. The chain combines TRBV6-2 or TRBV6-3 with TRBJ1-5; no firm D call. Germline CDR1 MNHEY, CDR2 SVGEGT. The CDR3 runs to 14 residues. V shed 0 bases and J shed 7 bases, with 10 bases lying between them. CDR3 coding DNA: TGTGCCAGCAGTTACTCCAGTTCCAGGCAGCCCCAGCATTTT. Protein sequence: CASSYSSSRQPQHF.

This rearrangement joins TRBV6-5 to TRBJ2-2; 8 nucleotides match TRBD1. Germline assignment: CDR1 MNHEY and CDR2 SVGAGI. CDR3 length: 14 amino acids. V lost 6 bases to trimming and J lost 7 bases; unmatched junction nucleotides: 7. The CDR3 spells CASSNDRGGGELFF. CDR3 in DNA: TGTGCCAGCAGCAATGACAGGGGTGGCGGGGAGCTGTTTTTT.

This chain uses TRBV6-1 with TRBJ2-2; 7 nucleotides match TRBD1. Trimming removed 4 bases from V and 3 bases from J; junction bases left unmatched: 8. From germline, CDR1 is MNHNS and CDR2 SASEGT. The CDR3 contains 16 residues. CDR3 sequence reads: CASSVDRAVDTGELFF. The CDR3 region has the DNA TGTGCCAGCAGTGTTGACAGGGCTGTGGACACCGGGGAGCTGTTTTTT.

The V and J genes are TRBV9 and TRBJ2-7, with TRBD1 as a possible D gene (6 bases). Germline V gives CDR1 SGDLS, CDR2 YYNGEE. The V end lost 3 bases, the J end lost 0 bases, and 13 bases lay between the germline ends. The CDR3 contains 15 residues. CDR3 DNA: TGTGCCAGCAGCGCGGACAGTAAACCCTCCTACGAGCAGTACTTC. Its protein is CASSADSKPSYEQYF.

The V gene is TRBV6-1, the J gene TRBJ2-2; 7 bases are shared with TRBD1. Germline CDR1 is MNHNS and CDR2 is SASEGT. The CDR3 has 17 residues. After removal of 4 bases from V and 3 bases from J, the junction contained 11 bases not matched to a gene. DNA of the CDR3: TGTGCCAGCAGTGGAAGGACAGGCCCGACCTACACCGGGGAGCTGTTTTTT. Its protein product is CASSGRTGPTYTGELFF.

V and J are TRBV30 and TRBJ2-3; D is perhaps TRBD1 (6 bases). V gave up 2 bases and J gave up 1 base, with 7 bases separating them. The CDR3 extends over 13 amino acids. Germline CDR1 is GTSNPN and CDR2 is SVGIG (reference sequence). The CDR3 DNA sequence: TGTGCCTGGAGTTACAGGGGCACAGATACGCAGTATTTT. This encodes CAWSYRGTDTQYF.

The CDR3 nucleotides read TGTGCCAGTAGTACCCCTCAGAGGGCCCGCGAGGCTTTCTTT. Amino acid sequence: CASSTPQRAREAFF. The chain has TRBV19 and TRBJ1-1; no clear D gene. The CDR3 extends over 14 amino acids. Per the germline V gene, CDR1 is LNHDA and CDR2 is SQIVND (reference sequence). V lost 4 bases and J 11 bases, leaving 20 bases between the germline ends.

This clone was seen a handful of times. The rearrangement joins TRBV5-4 to TRBJ1-5; 7 nucleotides line up with TRBD1. The CDR3 loop spans 14 amino acids. V shed 4 bases, J shed 5 bases, and the junction held 6 bases outside the gene matches. Germline-derived CDR1 and CDR2 are SGHNT and YYREEE (reference sequence). DNA for the CDR3: TGTGCCAGCAGCCTACAGGGGAGTCATCAGCCCCAGCATTTT. Protein sequence: CASSLQGSHQPQHF.